This T cell receptor beta chain stems from a study of Graves' ophthalmopathy and Graves' hyperthyroidism. The germline V gene encodes CDR1 MDHEN and CDR2 SYDVKM. The CDR3 sequence is 13 residues long. V was cut by 10 bases and J by 3 bases, with 13 bases left in between. This clonotype was found a few times. Amplification targeted the TCR beta CDR3 regions, with RNA transcripts as the source material. Following a first-round RT-PCR that used HTBI primers, a second-round multiplex PCR was carried out. Each CDR3 protein gets one entry after TCRdb re-called the multiplex PCR reads with MiXCR. The sample consists of 300,000 to 450,000 distinct CDR3 sequences, about a sixth of them appearing once.

The chain is built from TRBV28 and TRBJ1-5, with D maybe TRBD1 (6 bases). The receptor's source is an adult woman with stable Graves' hyperthyroidism. The source material was peripheral blood. CDR3: CAISDRLNQPQHF. The CDR3 bases are TGTGCCATTTCGGACAGACTCAATCAGCCCCAGCATTTT. Full variable domain (remainder filled in from reference TRBV28 and TRBJ1-5): DVKVTQSSRYLVKRTGEKVFLECVQDMDHENMFWYRQDPGLGLRLIYFSYDVKMKEKGDIPEGYSVSREKKERFSLILESASTNQTSMYLCAISDRLNQPQHFGDGTRLSIL.